This TCR beta chain is drawn from a study of OX40 agonist ivuxolimab in advanced cancers. The protocol was immunoSEQ multiplex PCR, while the TCRdb copy is restricted to in-frame clones and leaves out a portion. The sample lists under 85,000 clones, more than 70% seen once, with approximately 0.68% in the top ten. Germline CDR1 and CDR2: SEHNR and FQNEAQ (reference sequence). The trim removed 4 bases at V and 3 bases at J, leaving 6 bases unmatched. The CDR3 is 16 residues long. The source of this sequence is an adult with an advanced solid tumor such as melanoma, head and neck, liver or kidney cancer. The sample here was CD4+ or CD8+ T cells sorted from blood, taken in a trial of the OX40 agonist ivuxolimab. The gene calls are TRBV7-9 and TRBJ1-4; 9 bases are shared with TRBD1. CDR3 in amino acids: CASSSLQGAANEKLFF. Written as DNA, the CDR3 is TGTGCCAGCAGCTCACTACAGGGGGCTGCTAATGAAAAACTGTTTTTT.